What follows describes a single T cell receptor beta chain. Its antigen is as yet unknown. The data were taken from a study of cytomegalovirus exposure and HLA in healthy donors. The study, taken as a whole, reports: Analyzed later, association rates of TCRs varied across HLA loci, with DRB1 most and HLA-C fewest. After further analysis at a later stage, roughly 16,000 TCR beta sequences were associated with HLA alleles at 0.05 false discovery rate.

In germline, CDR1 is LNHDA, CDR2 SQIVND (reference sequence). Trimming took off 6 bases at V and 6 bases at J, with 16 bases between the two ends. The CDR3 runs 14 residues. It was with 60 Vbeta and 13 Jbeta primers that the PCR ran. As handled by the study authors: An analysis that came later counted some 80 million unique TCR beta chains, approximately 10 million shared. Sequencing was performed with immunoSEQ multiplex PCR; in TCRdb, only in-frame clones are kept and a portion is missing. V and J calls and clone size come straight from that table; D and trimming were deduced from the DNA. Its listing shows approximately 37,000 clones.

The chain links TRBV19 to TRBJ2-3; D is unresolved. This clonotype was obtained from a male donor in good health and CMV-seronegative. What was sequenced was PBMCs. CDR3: CASSPPLSADTQYF. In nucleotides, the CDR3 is TGTGCCAGTAGCCCGCCCCTTAGTGCCGATACGCAGTATTTT.